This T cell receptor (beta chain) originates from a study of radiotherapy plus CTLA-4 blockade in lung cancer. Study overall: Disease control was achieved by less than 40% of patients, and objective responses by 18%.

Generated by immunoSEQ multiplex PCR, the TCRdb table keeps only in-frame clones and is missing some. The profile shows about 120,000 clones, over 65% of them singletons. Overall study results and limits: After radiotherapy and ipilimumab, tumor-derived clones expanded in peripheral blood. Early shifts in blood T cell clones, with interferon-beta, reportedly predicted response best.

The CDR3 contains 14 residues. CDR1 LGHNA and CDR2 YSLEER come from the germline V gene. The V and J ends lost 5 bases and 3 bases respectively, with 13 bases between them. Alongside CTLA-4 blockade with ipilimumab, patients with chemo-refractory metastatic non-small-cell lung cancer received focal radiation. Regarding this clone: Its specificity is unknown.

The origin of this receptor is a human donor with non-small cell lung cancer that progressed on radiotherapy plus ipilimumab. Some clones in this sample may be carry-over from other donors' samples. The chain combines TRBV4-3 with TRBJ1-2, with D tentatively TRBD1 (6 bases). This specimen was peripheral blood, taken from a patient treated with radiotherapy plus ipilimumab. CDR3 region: CASSTTGNYYGYTF. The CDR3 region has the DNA TGCGCCAGCAGCACAACAGGGAACTACTATGGCTACACCTTC.